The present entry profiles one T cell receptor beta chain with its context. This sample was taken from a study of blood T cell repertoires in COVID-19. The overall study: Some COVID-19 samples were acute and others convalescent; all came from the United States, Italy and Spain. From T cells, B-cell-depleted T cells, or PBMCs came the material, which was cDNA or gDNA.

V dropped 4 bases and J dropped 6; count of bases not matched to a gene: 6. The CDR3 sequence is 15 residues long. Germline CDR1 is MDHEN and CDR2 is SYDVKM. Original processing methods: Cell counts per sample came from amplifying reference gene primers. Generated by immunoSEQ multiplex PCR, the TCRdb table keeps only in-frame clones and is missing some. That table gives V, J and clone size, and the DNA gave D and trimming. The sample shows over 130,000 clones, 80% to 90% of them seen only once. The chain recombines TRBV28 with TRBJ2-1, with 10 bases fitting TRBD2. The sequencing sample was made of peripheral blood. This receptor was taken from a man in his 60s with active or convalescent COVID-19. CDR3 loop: CASSSTSGTSNEQFF. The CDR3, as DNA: TGTGCCAGCAGTTCTACTAGCGGGACTTCCAATGAGCAGTTCTTC.